This T cell receptor (beta chain) came from a study of blood T cells in healthy people across ages. The study, taken as a whole, reports: Diversity of TCR beta per million T cells declined in a roughly linear way with age.

On this clonotype itself: Its cognate antigen is unknown.

Samples had at least 6 million PBMCs isolated from them. Extraction yielded at least 6 micrograms of total RNA per sample. From germline, CDR1 is LGHNA and CDR2 YSLEER. The CDR3 consists of 16 residues. Trimming removed 0 bases at V and 3 bases at J, with 12 bases between. Together with a sample-barcoded 5' primer, a J-beta primer mix was included in a second PCR lasting about 7 to 11 cycles. Each CDR3 protein gets one entry after TCRdb re-called the 5' RACE reads with MiXCR. The sample holds 980,000 or so distinct CDR3 sequences, 48% seen once. This clonotype was sampled from a man younger than 45 in good health. The chain has TRBV4-3 and TRBJ2-1; no firm D call. The sequenced sample was blood. The DNA of the CDR3 is TGCGCCAGCAGCCAAGAGGCCCTCGAGAGCTACAATGAGCAGTTCTTC. Its translation: CASSQEALESYNEQFF.